This entry lists 3 T cell receptor beta chains sequenced from one sample in a study of shared clonotypes between healthy human individuals. This table comes from immunoSEQ multiplex PCR, and its TCRdb copy is limited to in-frame clones, with some not included. The sample carries millions of clones, around nine tenths recorded once. Material: naive CD4+ T cells sorted from blood. This sample's subset: CD45RA+ positively selected. These receptors were collected from a man younger than 35 in good health.

The chain recombines TRBV6-6 with TRBJ2-2, with a possible D match to TRBD1 (6 bases). The CDR3 extends over 15 amino acids. Trimming cost V 6 bases and J 1 base, with 12 bases left between them. Germline V gene sequence: CDR1 MNHNY, CDR2 SVGAGI (reference sequence). DNA for the CDR3: TGTGCCAGCAGAACCCGGGACATGAACACCGGGGAGCTGTTTTTT. The encoded protein is CASRTRDMNTGELFF.

This sequence joins TRBV10-3 and TRBJ1-5; D not resolved. The CDR3 consists of 16 residues. Germline CDR1 ENHRY, CDR2 SYGVKD. The ends were cut back, 3 bases at V and 1 base at J, with 13 bases in the middle. DNA for the CDR3: TGTGCCATCAGTGACCAACCGGCGGACAGCAATCAGCCCCAGCATTTT. As protein: CAISDQPADSNQPQHF.

The CDR3 is CACQWDRDYEQYF. The DNA for the CDR3 is TGCGCCTGTCAATGGGACAGAGACTACGAGCAGTACTTC. V gene TRBV23-1 combines with J gene TRBJ2-7, with TRBD1 identical over 7 bases. TRBV23-1 has ORF status, its function being uncertain. The CDR3 is 13 amino acids. With V trimmed by 11 bases and J by 3 bases, 10 bases remained unmatched.